Following are 29 T cell receptor beta chains from one sample sequenced in a study of cytomegalovirus exposure and HLA in healthy donors. 60 Vbeta and 13 Jbeta primers were used in PCR. The data were produced by immunoSEQ multiplex PCR, yet TCRdb's version contains in-frame clones alone and is incomplete. Among roughly 230,000 clones listed, around four fifths were seen once. The source material was PBMCs. These TCRs come from a boy between 10 and 17 years old in good health and CMV-seronegative.

This clone was counted between two and nine times. The chain is built from TRBV7-7 and TRBJ2-2; D may correspond to TRBD1 or TRBD2 (6 bases each). Germline values: CDR1 SSHAT, CDR2 FNYEAQ (reference sequence). The CDR3 spans 14 residues. CDR3 nucleotides: TGTGCTAGCGGCGCCGGGACAAACACCGGGGAGCTGTTTTTT. Translating gives CASGAGTNTGELFF.

This chain uses TRBV5-3 with TRBJ2-2; TRBD1 matches 7 bases. TRBV5-3 is known as an ORF, though its function is uncertain. This CDR3 spans 16 amino acids. The ends lost 4 bases at V and 0 bases at J; junction bases unmatched: 6. CDR3 loop: CARSRDSRANTGELFF. CDR3 bases: TGTGCCAGAAGCCGGGACAGCCGGGCGAACACCGGGGAGCTGTTTTTT.

This clone was detected a few times. The chain carries TRBV11-3 and TRBJ1-1; 7 bases are a match to TRBD1. In germline, CDR1 is SGHNT, CDR2 YENEEA. V lost 2 bases, J lost 0 bases, and 6 bases stayed unmatched. This CDR3 has 16 residues. This CDR3 reads CASSLMGQTMNTEAFF. CDR3 sequence (DNA): TGTGCCAGCAGCTTAATGGGACAGACCATGAACACTGAAGCTTTCTTT.

In the case of this clone: At one boundary the junction diverges from the germline segment, which might be a read error. This chain uses TRBV7-7 with TRBJ2-2, with 7 bases that match TRBD2. The CDR3 covers 16 residues. Germline CDR1 SSHAT, CDR2 FNYEAQ (reference sequence). CDR3 amino acids: CASSLAASGERGELFF. DNA for the CDR3: TGTGCTAGCAGCTTAGCAGCTAGCGGAGAGCGCGGGGAGCTGTTTTTT.

V and J are TRBV4-2 and TRBJ1-5, with D hard to call. This CDR3 is 15 amino acids long. Looked up from germline, CDR1 is LGHNA and CDR2 is YNFKEQ. Deletions cut 4 bases from V and 5 bases from J, with 15 bases between. CDR3 DNA sequence: TGTGCCAGCAGCCCAGGAGGACCCAACCATCAGCCCCAGCATTTT. This encodes CASSPGGPNHQPQHF.

This clone was seen a few times. The V and J genes are TRBV5-4 and TRBJ2-1; 8 bases agree with TRBD2. The CDR3 is 16 residues long. Germline V lookup: CDR1 SGHNT, CDR2 YYREEE (reference sequence). Trimming at V came to 4 bases and at J to 5 bases, leaving 11 bases not matched to a gene. CDR3 coding DNA: TGTGCCAGCAGCCTGGGGGGGGCGGGGGGTCACAATGAGCAGTTCTTC. It is translated as CASSLGGAGGHNEQFF.

J is TRBJ2-2 and V is TRBV10-1, with no clear D. The V gene lost 3 bases and the J gene lost 3 bases, with 8 bases spanning the gap. Germline assignment: CDR1 WNHNN and CDR2 SYGVQD (reference sequence). This CDR3 region has 14 residues. The CDR3 loop is CASSEMAYTGELFF. CDR3 nucleotide sequence: TGCGCCAGCAGTGAAATGGCATACACCGGGGAGCTGTTTTTT.

This sequence joins TRBV19 and TRBJ2-3, with 8 bases that match TRBD2. V shed 7 bases and J 3 bases; nucleotides not matched to a gene: 6. Germline V gene sequence: CDR1 LNHDA, CDR2 SQIVND (reference sequence). CDR3 length: 14 amino acids. The CDR3 reads CASNSGKGTDTQYF. The CDR3 DNA reads TGTGCCAGTAATAGCGGGAAAGGGACAGATACGCAGTATTTT.

The sample holds a few counts of this clone. This chain links TRBV30 with TRBJ2-3, with 7 bases that match TRBD2. CDR1 is GTSNPN and CDR2 is SVGIG in the germline V gene (reference sequence). J was trimmed by 0 bases and V by 0 bases; bases with no gene match: 3. The CDR3 is 15 residues long. CDR3 protein: CAWSVLADSTDTQYF. The CDR3 coding sequence is TGTGCCTGGAGTGTCCTAGCGGATAGCACAGATACGCAGTATTTT.

This clone turned up a few times. V and J are TRBV7-9 and TRBJ2-1, with 8 positions matching TRBD2. J lost 5 bases, V lost 5 bases, and 8 bases had no gene match. In germline, CDR1 is SEHNR, CDR2 FQNEAQ (reference sequence). This CDR3 has 15 amino acids. CDR3 sequence: CASSPSGSHNNEQFF. In nucleotides, the CDR3 is TGTGCCAGCAGCCCAAGCGGGAGTCACAACAATGAGCAGTTCTTC.

The count of this clone is one. In DNA form, the CDR3 reads TGCGCCAGCAGCCACCCCGGGACTCGTATTGAAAAACTGTTTTTT. It is translated as CASSHPGTRIEKLFF. This rearrangement joins TRBV4-1 to TRBJ1-4; the D gene is possibly TRBD1 (5 bases). The CDR3 contains 15 residues. V dropped 3 bases and J dropped 7 bases, with 15 bases sitting between them. From germline, CDR1 is MGHRA and CDR2 YSYEKL.

The chain uses TRBV10-1 and TRBJ2-6, with no clear D. V was trimmed by 5 bases and J by 0 bases, leaving 8 bases between them. This CDR3 comprises 15 residues. Germline CDR1 and CDR2: WNHNN and SYGVQD (reference sequence). CDR3 bases: TGCGCCAGCAGTCCCTCCCGCTCTGGGGCCAACGTCCTGACTTTC. Its protein is CASSPSRSGANVLTF.

This chain connects TRBV19 to TRBJ1-2, with D possibly matching TRBD1 (6 bases). Trimming removed 6 bases at V and 8 bases at J, with 19 bases between. CDR3 length: 14 amino acids. CDR1 LNHDA and CDR2 SQIVND come from the germline V gene (reference sequence). CDR3 DNA: TGTGCCAGTAGCGATGCGGGGGGGCTGGAAGGCTACACCTTC. Translating gives CASSDAGGLEGYTF.

The count of this clone is one. The chain combines TRBV9 with TRBJ1-1, with D perhaps matching TRBD1 (5 bases). Trimming removed 2 bases at V and 11 bases at J, with 10 bases between. Looked up from germline, CDR1 is SGDLS and CDR2 is YYNGEE. This CDR3 spans 11 amino acids. CDR3 region: CASSVEGPAFF. The CDR3 DNA follows: TGTGCCAGCAGCGTGGAGGGGCCCGCTTTCTTT.

This chain connects TRBV7-9 to TRBJ1-2, with 10 bases that match TRBD1. CDR1 is SEHNR and CDR2 is FQNEAQ in the germline V gene (reference sequence). The CDR3 is 14 amino acids. V was pared by 5 bases and J by 7 bases, with 7 bases of the junction left unmatched. CDR3 region: CASSPPGTGAGYTF. The CDR3 bases are TGTGCCAGCAGCCCACCCGGGACAGGGGCTGGCTACACCTTC.

The chain uses TRBV19 and TRBJ1-2; D remains ambiguous. The CDR3 is made up of 15 amino acids. Germline V gene sequence: CDR1 LNHDA, CDR2 SQIVND (reference sequence). The V and J ends lost 1 base and 3 bases respectively, with 12 bases between them. CDR3 loop: CASSIVRGTDYGYTF. The CDR3 region has the DNA TGTGCCAGTAGTATAGTCCGGGGTACCGACTATGGCTACACCTTC.

This chain connects TRBV6-4 to TRBJ1-4, with D possibly being TRBD1 (5 bases). The germline V and J ends were trimmed by 3 bases and 7 bases, with 12 bases remaining between them. Germline V lookup: CDR1 MRHNA, CDR2 SNTAGT. This CDR3 has 14 amino acids. CDR3 sequence reads: CASSEQVRSEKLFF. In DNA form, the CDR3 reads TGTGCCAGCAGTGAACAGGTCCGTAGTGAAAAACTGTTTTTT.

This clone was detected a few times. This rearrangement joins TRBV7-3 to TRBJ2-7; 10 bases agree with TRBD2. V shed 5 bases and J 6 bases; nucleotides not matched to a gene: 7. The CDR3 loop spans 14 amino acids. Germline loops: CDR1 SGHTA, CDR2 FQGTGA. The CDR3 loop is CASSPLAGVGEQYF. Here the CDR3 DNA reads TGTGCCAGCAGCCCCCTAGCGGGGGTCGGCGAGCAGTACTTC.

This clone was observed a few times. The chain employs TRBV6-1 and TRBJ2-5; possible D gene TRBD1, 6 bases. The CDR3 length is 15 residues. With 6 bases removed from V and 0 bases from J, the gap between germline ends came to 14 bases. Germline CDR1 is MNHNS and CDR2 is SASEGT. The CDR3 DNA sequence: TGTGCCAGCAGAATCCTGGACAGTTACCAAGAGACCCAGTACTTC. It yields the protein CASRILDSYQETQYF.

The chain employs TRBV10-3 and TRBJ2-5, with a tentative D call TRBD2 (5 bases). Germline V gene sequence: CDR1 ENHRY, CDR2 SYGVKD. V was pared by 0 bases and J by 4 bases, with 12 bases between. The CDR3 covers 15 residues. This CDR3 is CAISESSGPRETQYF. In nucleotides, the CDR3 is TGTGCCATCAGTGAGTCAAGCGGCCCGCGAGAGACCCAGTACTTC.

This clone was detected only a few times. For the CDR3, the DNA is TGTGCCAGCAGTTACAGCGCCAACTATGGCTACACCTTC. Protein product: CASSYSANYGYTF. The rearrangement uses TRBV6-6 and TRBJ1-2, with no clear D. The CDR3 spans 13 residues. From germline, CDR1 is MNHNY and CDR2 SVGAGI (reference sequence). Trimming took off 2 bases at V and 2 bases at J, with 6 bases between the two ends.

The CDR3 here is CASSLTGPNTEAFF. CDR3 bases: TGCGCCAGCAGCTTGACAGGGCCAAACACTGAAGCTTTCTTT. The V gene is TRBV5-1, the J gene TRBJ1-1; tentative D call: TRBD1 (6 bases). The germline V gene has CDR1 SGHRS and CDR2 YFSETQ. The V end was cut by 1 base, the J end by 2 bases, with 9 bases between. The CDR3 spans 14 residues. Complete variable domain (other parts from reference TRBV5-1 and TRBJ1-1): KAGVTQTPRYLIKTRGQQVTLSCSPISGHRSVSWYQQTPGQGLQFLFEYFSETQRNKGNFPGRFSGRQFSNSRSEMNVSTLELGDSALYLCASSLTGPNTEAFFGQGTRLTVV.

This chain joins TRBV4-1 and TRBJ1-1, with a tentative D call TRBD1 (6 bases). Germline-derived CDR1 and CDR2 are MGHRA and YSYEKL. Trimming pared 4 bases from V and 8 bases from J, leaving 14 bases between. The CDR3 spans 13 residues. The CDR3 coding sequence is TGCGCCAGCAGCCCTAGGACAGCAAACGAAGCTTTCTTT. Protein: CASSPRTANEAFF.

This rearrangement joins TRBV2 to TRBJ1-1; no clear D. Deletions cut 6 bases from V and 8 bases from J, with 19 bases between. The CDR3 runs to 14 residues. Germline assignment: CDR1 SNHLY and CDR2 FYNNEI. The CDR3 spells CASRAPGGWEEAFF. CDR3 nucleotides: TGTGCCAGCAGGGCTCCCGGAGGATGGGAAGAAGCTTTCTTT.

For this clone: One end of the junction does not line up with germline, which may come from a read error. This chain uses TRBV30 with TRBJ1-2, with D possibly TRBD1 on 5 matching bases. This CDR3 is built from 11 residues. Per the germline V gene, CDR1 is GTSNPN and CDR2 is SVGIG (reference sequence). The DNA for the CDR3 is TGTGCCTGGAGTACGGGGGTTGGCTACCCCTTC. Protein sequence: CAWSTGVGYPF.

V is TRBV5-4 and J is TRBJ2-3; TRBD1 might be the D (6 bases). Trimming shortened V by 7 bases and J by 5 bases, and 20 bases separated the two germline ends. Germline-derived CDR1 and CDR2 are SGHNT and YYREEE (reference sequence). CDR3 length: 15 amino acids. In DNA, the CDR3 is TGTGCCAGCCAACGGGAACAGGGCCAAATAGATACGCAGTATTTT. Amino acids: CASQREQGQIDTQYF.

The chain has TRBV4-1 and TRBJ2-5, with a tentative D call TRBD2 (6 bases). Germline V gene sequence: CDR1 MGHRA, CDR2 YSYEKL. The CDR3 loop spans 16 amino acids. V lost 0 bases and J lost 5, with 16 bases in between. The CDR3 here is CASSQDSPAGRETQYF. The CDR3 DNA is TGCGCCAGCAGCCAAGATTCCCCTGCAGGGAGGGAGACCCAGTACTTC.

J is TRBJ2-4 and V is TRBV29-1, with D possibly being TRBD2 (5 bases). Trimming took off 6 bases at V and 0 bases at J, with 18 bases between the two ends. Germline CDR1 is SQVTM and CDR2 is ANQGSEA. This CDR3 contains 16 residues. Here the CDR3 reads CSVVGRRAAAKNIQYF. CDR3 nucleotide sequence: TGCAGCGTCGTTGGCCGTCGAGCGGCAGCCAAAAACATTCAGTACTTC. Supplemented by reference TRBV29-1 and TRBJ2-4, the full variable domain reads SAVISQKPSRDICQRGTSLTIQCQVDSQVTMMFWYRQQPGQSLTLIATANQGSEATYESGFVIDKFPISRPNLTFSTLTVSNMSPEDSSIYLCSVVGRRAAAKNIQYFGAGTRLSVL.

This chain uses TRBV27 with TRBJ2-7; 7 bases align to TRBD1. The CDR3 spans 15 residues. The V gene's germline CDR1 is MNHEY and CDR2 SMNVEV (reference sequence). The V segment lost 4 bases and the J segment 3 bases; nucleotides outside the gene matches: 9. In DNA, the CDR3 is TGTGCCAGCAGTTCGCCCAGGACAGGATTCTACGAGCAGTACTTC. Translated, it gives CASSSPRTGFYEQYF.